What follows describes a single T cell receptor beta chain. The antigen is unknown. PCR involved 60 Vbeta and 13 Jbeta primers. Authors' analysis steps: In a later analysis, around 11 million of about 80 million unique beta chains occurred in at least two donors. Sequencing used immunoSEQ multiplex PCR; TCRdb keeps in-frame clones, though not all of them. V and J calls plus clone size are reproduced from that table; the DNA served to infer D and trimming. The repertoire includes under 200,000 clones, approximately 73% of them detected once, and approximately 1.5% sits in the top ten. The data stem from a study of cytomegalovirus exposure and HLA in healthy donors. Findings of the study overall: The only immune exposure information that was available was CMV serostatus. An ancestry cluster, one associated with Asian ancestry, reportedly showed fewer N-insertions than the roughly 670-donor mean in a later analysis.

Though probably carrying unrecorded immune exposures, donors were nominally healthy at sampling. CDR1 and CDR2 (germline): MDHEN, SYDVKM. The CDR3 is made up of 19 amino acids. Losses at the gene ends were 2 bases for V and 0 bases for J; bases not matched to a gene: 13. The V call is TRBV28, the J call TRBJ1-1; TRBD1 matches 9 bases. The sample taken for sequencing was PBMCs. The TCR sequence derives from a man aged 45-65 years in good health and CMV-seronegative. CDR3 coding DNA: TGTGCCAGCAGTTTACCCCAGTACAGGGGGCGGACTTTGAACACTGAAGCTTTCTTT. This codes for CASSLPQYRGRTLNTEAFF.